This TCR beta chain was sequenced during a study of cytomegalovirus exposure and HLA in healthy donors. The V gene lost 8 bases and the J gene lost 2 bases, with 15 bases spanning the gap. The CDR3 is 14 amino acids. Germline lookup yields CDR1 KGHSH and CDR2 LQKENI. Primers for the PCR totalled 60 Vbeta and 13 Jbeta. TCRdb keeps only in-frame clones here, not all; method: immunoSEQ multiplex PCR. The sample holds 250,000 or so clones, 70% to 90% seen once. The genes are TRBV18 and TRBJ1-1; D is unresolved. The sample consisted of PBMCs. The TCR sequence derives from an older woman in good health and CMV-seropositive. In DNA, the CDR3 is TGTGCCAGCCTCCTGCTGGGAGGCAACACTGAAGCTTTCTTT. It translates to CASLLLGGNTEAFF. The full variable domain, in which reference TRBV18 and TRBJ1-1 provide the parts outside the CDR3, is NAGVMQNPRHLVRRRGQEARLRCSPMKGHSHVYWYRQLPEEGLKFMVYLQKENIIDESGMPKERFSAEFPKEGPSILRIQQVVRGDSAAYFCASLLLGGNTEAFFGQGTRLTVV.